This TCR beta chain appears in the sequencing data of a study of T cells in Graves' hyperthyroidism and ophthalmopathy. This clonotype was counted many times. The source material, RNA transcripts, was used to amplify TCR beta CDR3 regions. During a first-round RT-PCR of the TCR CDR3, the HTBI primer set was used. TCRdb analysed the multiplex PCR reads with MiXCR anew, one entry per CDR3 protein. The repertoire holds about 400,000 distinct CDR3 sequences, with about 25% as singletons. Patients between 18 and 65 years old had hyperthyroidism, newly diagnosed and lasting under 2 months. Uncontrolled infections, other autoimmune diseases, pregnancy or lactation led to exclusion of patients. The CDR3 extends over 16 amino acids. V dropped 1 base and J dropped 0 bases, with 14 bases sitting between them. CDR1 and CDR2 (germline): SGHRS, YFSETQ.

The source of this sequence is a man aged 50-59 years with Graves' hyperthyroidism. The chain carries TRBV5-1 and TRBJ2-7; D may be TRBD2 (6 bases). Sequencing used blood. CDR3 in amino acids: CASSLTPGLDSYEQYF. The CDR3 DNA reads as TGCGCCAGCAGCTTGACCCCGGGACTCGACTCCTACGAGCAGTACTTC.